This is a list of T cell receptor beta chains from one sample in a study of blood T cell repertoires in COVID-19. TCRdb's copy holds only in-frame clones and misses some; the assay was immunoSEQ multiplex PCR. The table has about 280,000 clones, about four fifths seen once. Sequencing was done on a sample of peripheral blood. The receptors derive from a woman between 50 and 59 years old who had recovered from COVID-19. Each CDR3 is given with its conserved first and last residue. D genes are given only for firm matches. The size field is filled for only some rows; it gives once, few, many or a size class.

CASGTGGSREQYF,TGTGCCAGCGGGACAGGGGGATCGAGAGAGCAGTACTTC,TRBJ2-7,.,TRBV12-3/TRBV12-4,TRBD1
CASRPTGTINEQFF,TGTGCCAGCAGGCCGACAGGGACAATCAATGAGCAGTTCTTC,TRBJ2-1,.,TRBV28,TRBD1
CASSTRLAGGPYEQYF,TGTGCCAGCAGCACACGACTAGCGGGAGGGCCTTACGAGCAGTACTTC,TRBJ2-7,once,TRBV13,TRBD2
CASSVGRAISGELFF,TGTGCCAGCAGCGTAGGGAGGGCCATTTCCGGGGAGCTGTTTTTT,TRBJ2-2,once,TRBV9,.
CASRPQTGTGTEAFF,TGTGCCAGCAGACCCCAAACCGGGACAGGGACTGAAGCTTTCTTT,TRBJ1-1,few,TRBV2,TRBD1
CASSQDLSGNPQETQYF,TGTGCCAGCAGCCAAGATCTTAGCGGAAACCCGCAAGAGACCCAGTACTTC,TRBJ2-5,.,TRBV3-1/TRBV3-2,.
CASSPRGDRNTIYF,TGTGCCAGCAGCCCCCGGGGGGACCGAAACACCATATATTTT,TRBJ1-3,many,TRBV7-2,.
CASFTGGGGGEQYF,TGTGCCAGCTTCACCGGAGGGGGCGGCGGGGAGCAGTACTTC,TRBJ2-7,.,TRBV7-8,.
CATSRGVGGSYEQYF,TGTGCCACCAGCAGAGGGGTAGGAGGGTCCTACGAGCAGTACTTC,TRBJ2-7,.,TRBV15,.
CASSSGQFISGANVLTF,TGTGCCAGCAGCTCGGGACAGTTTATCTCTGGGGCCAACGTCCTGACTTTC,TRBJ2-6,.,TRBV7-2,TRBD1
CASSLGGTGAAWEKLFF,TGTGCCAGCAGCTTAGGTGGGACAGGGGCCGCCTGGGAAAAACTGTTTTTT,TRBJ1-4,.,TRBV11-2,TRBD1
CASSLQGTDTQYF,TGCGCCAGCAGCTTGCAGGGCACAGATACGCAGTATTTT,TRBJ2-3,.,TRBV5-1,.
CASSENNSLNQFF,TGTGCCAGCAGTGAGAATAACAGCCTAAACCAGTTCTTC,TRBJ2-1,.,TRBV2,.
CASSLAGAQGAKNEQFF,TGTGCCAGCAGCTTAGCGGGGGCCCAGGGGGCAAAGAATGAGCAGTTCTTC,TRBJ2-1,.,TRBV7-9,TRBD1
CASSQTSGSSYEQYF,TGCGCCAGCAGCCAGACTAGCGGGAGCTCCTACGAGCAGTACTTC,TRBJ2-7,.,TRBV4-3,TRBD2
CASSPGTAVTYEQYF,TGTGCCAGCAGCCCCGGGACAGCAGTTACCTACGAGCAGTACTTC,TRBJ2-7,.,TRBV11-2,TRBD1
CASVRDTSSYGYTF,TGTGCCAGCGTGAGGGACACTTCTTCCTATGGCTACACCTTC,TRBJ1-2,.,TRBV2,.
CASSVSGRAGELFF,TGTGCCAGCAGTGTTAGCGGGAGGGCCGGGGAGCTGTTTTTT,TRBJ2-2,.,TRBV2,TRBD2
CASEFYGTQYF,TGTGCCAGCGAATTTTACGGGACCCAGTACTTC,TRBJ2-5,once,TRBV27,.
CASSTGQGNYGYTF,TGTGCCAGCAGCACCGGACAGGGTAACTATGGCTACACCTTC,TRBJ1-2,.,TRBV5-4,TRBD1
CASSLWTRGGTDTQYF,TGCGCCAGCAGCCTATGGACTCGGGGGGGCACAGATACGCAGTATTTT,TRBJ2-3,few,TRBV4-1,TRBD2
CASSVSRGSYEQYF,TGTGCCAGCAGCGTCAGTCGGGGCTCCTACGAGCAGTACTTC,TRBJ2-7,.,TRBV2,.
CASSLLGTVQGYTF,TGTGCCAGCAGCTTGCTGGGGACAGTCCAAGGCTACACCTTC,TRBJ1-2,once,TRBV5-5,TRBD1
CASSSGQGAKGGQPQHF,TGTGCCAGCAGCTCAGGACAGGGGGCGAAGGGGGGTCAGCCCCAGCATTTT,TRBJ1-5,.,TRBV28,TRBD1
CASSSQLGGGSYNEQFF,TGTGCCAGCAGCTCACAGCTAGGTGGCGGGTCCTACAATGAGCAGTTCTTC,TRBJ2-1,few,TRBV7-2,.
CSASSRASEQYF,TGCAGTGCTAGTTCCAGGGCCTCCGAGCAGTACTTC,TRBJ2-7,once,TRBV20-1,.
CASSPRDRVPLGYTF,TGTGCCAGCAGCCCCCGGGACAGGGTCCCCCTAGGCTACACCTTC,TRBJ1-2,.,TRBV3-1/TRBV3-2,TRBD1
CAWVGGLIGGYTF,TGTGCCTGGGTCGGAGGGCTAATCGGTGGCTACACCTTC,TRBJ1-2,.,TRBV30,.
CASSEDRVLGSPLHF,TGTGCCAGCAGTGAGGACAGGGTGTTAGGTTCACCCCTCCACTTT,TRBJ1-6,.,TRBV6-2/TRBV6-3,TRBD1
CASSLFVQGKWTGELFF,TGTGCCAGCAGCTTGTTTGTACAGGGGAAATGGACCGGGGAGCTGTTTTTT,TRBJ2-2,once,TRBV5-6,TRBD1
CASSPPGGSNQPQHF,TGTGCCAGCAGCCCTCCCGGGGGGAGCAATCAGCCCCAGCATTTT,TRBJ1-5,.,TRBV7-9,.
CASSFGQANTEAFF,TGTGCCAGCAGTTTCGGTCAGGCTAACACTGAAGCTTTCTTT,TRBJ1-1,.,TRBV27,.
CASSELGTYEKLFF,TGTGCCAGCAGTGAATTGGGGACTTATGAAAAACTGTTTTTT,TRBJ1-4,.,TRBV2,.
CASSRTMGGPTYNEQFF,TGCGCCAGCAGCCGAACTATGGGGGGGCCAACCTACAATGAGCAGTTCTTC,TRBJ2-1,.,TRBV4-3,.
CASERDRGDEKLFF,TGTGCCAGCGAAAGGGACAGGGGGGATGAAAAACTGTTTTTT,TRBJ1-4,.,TRBV2,TRBD1
CASSLATRLATKETQYF,TGTGCCAGCAGCTTAGCGACGAGACTAGCGACAAAAGAGACCCAGTACTTC,TRBJ2-5,.,TRBV7-8,TRBD2
CASSLDSGGEPQHF,TGTGCCAGCTCACTGGACTCCGGAGGTGAGCCCCAGCATTTT,TRBJ1-5,.,TRBV18,.
CASSYRQGNEKLFF,TGTGCCAGCAGTTACCGACAGGGTAACGAAAAACTGTTTTTT,TRBJ1-4,.,TRBV6-2/TRBV6-3,TRBD1
CASSQPTSGGAGEQFF,TGCGCCAGCAGCCAACCTACTAGCGGGGGGGCCGGTGAGCAGTTCTTC,TRBJ2-1,.,TRBV4-1,TRBD2
CASSKGQRNTF,TGTGCCAGCAGCAAAGGACAGCGGAACACCTTC,TRBJ1-2,.,TRBV28,.
CATSDLGQGAGYTF,TGTGCCACCAGTGATTTAGGGCAGGGGGCTGGCTACACCTTC,TRBJ1-2,.,TRBV24-1,TRBD1
CASSLTTGGNTGELFF,TGTGCCAGCAGCTTAACAACAGGGGGGAACACCGGGGAGCTGTTTTTT,TRBJ2-2,.,TRBV7-3,TRBD1
CASSLALSGVGNEQFF,TGTGCCAGCAGCTTAGCGCTATCCGGGGTGGGGAATGAGCAGTTCTTC,TRBJ2-1,.,TRBV7-2,.
CASSYSTGANYGYTF,TGTGCCAGCAGTTACTCGACAGGAGCTAACTATGGCTACACCTTC,TRBJ1-2,.,TRBV6-2/TRBV6-3,.
CATSRFSSGGYTF,TGTGCCACCAGCAGGTTTAGTTCGGGGGGCTACACCTTC,TRBJ1-2,.,TRBV15,.
CASRDPLAGGAYNEQFF,TGTGCCAGTAGGGACCCACTAGCGGGGGGGGCCTACAATGAGCAGTTCTTC,TRBJ2-1,few,TRBV19,TRBD2
CASSQSTATNEKLFF,TGCGCCAGCAGTCAATCAACTGCAACTAATGAAAAACTGTTTTTT,TRBJ1-4,.,TRBV23-1,.
CASRLNRGSEQYF,TGTGCCAGCAGGCTAAACCGGGGTTCCGAGCAGTACTTC,TRBJ2-7,few,TRBV6-5,.
CASSPVAGTIYNEQFF,TGTGCCAGCAGTCCCGTAGCGGGAACGATTTACAATGAGCAGTTCTTC,TRBJ2-1,.,TRBV28,TRBD2
CASLPGQGYPYGYTF,TGTGCCAGCCTCCCAGGACAGGGCTACCCCTATGGCTACACCTTC,TRBJ1-2,.,TRBV7-2,TRBD1
CASRGTAGEQYF,TGTGCCAGCAGGGGGACTGCGGGCGAGCAGTACTTC,TRBJ2-7,.,TRBV11-2,.
CASSPGTSNLDEQFF,TGTGCCAGCAGCCCCGGGACTAGCAATCTCGATGAGCAGTTCTTC,TRBJ2-1,.,TRBV5-4,TRBD2
CAIRQGLNQPQHF,TGTGCCATAAGACAGGGGTTGAATCAGCCCCAGCATTTT,TRBJ1-5,.,TRBV10-3,TRBD1
CASRARGTYGYTF,TGTGCCAGCAGGGCAAGGGGTACCTATGGCTACACCTTC,TRBJ1-2,.,TRBV28,.